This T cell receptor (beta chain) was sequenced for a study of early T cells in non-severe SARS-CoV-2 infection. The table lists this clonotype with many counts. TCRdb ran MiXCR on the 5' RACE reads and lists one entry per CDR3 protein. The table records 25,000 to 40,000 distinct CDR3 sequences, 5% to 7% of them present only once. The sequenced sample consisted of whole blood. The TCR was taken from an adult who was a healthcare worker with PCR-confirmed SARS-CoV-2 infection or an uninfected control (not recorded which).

The CDR3 DNA sequence: TGTGCCAGCAGCTCCTCTCGGGGCAGGGGCAAGGCCCAAGCTTTCTTT. It is translated as CASSSSRGRGKAQAFF. This sequence joins TRBV28 and TRBJ1-1, with a weak D call TRBD1 (6 bases). Germline CDR1 is MDHEN and CDR2 is SYDVKM. The CDR3 runs to 16 residues. The ends were cut back, 6 bases at V and 9 bases at J, with 26 bases in the middle.